The present T cell receptor beta chain was sequenced within a study of read filtering for tumor transcriptome and immune sequencing. The library was built from about 370 ng RNA with molecular barcoded adaptors for alpha/delta and beta/gamma chains. TCRdb used MiXCR to reprocess the reads, holding one entry per CDR3 protein. The data contain approximately 90,000 distinct CDR3 sequences, about 12% of them seen just once; the ten biggest clones take up around 14%. V was clipped by 5 bases and J by 4 bases, with 14 bases between them. CDR3 length: 14 amino acids. Germline-derived CDR1 and CDR2 are MDHEN and SYDVKM. This clonotype was counted at least ten times.

The chain couples TRBV28 to TRBJ1-2; perhaps TRBD1 as D (6 bases). Sequenced material: a population of CD138-negative cells sorted from bone marrow. This sequence was found in a donor aged 40 or older with multiple myeloma. The CDR3 sequence: CASSRGQSTYGYTF. CDR3 nucleotides: TGTGCCAGCAGTCGCGGACAGAGCACCTATGGCTACACCTTC.